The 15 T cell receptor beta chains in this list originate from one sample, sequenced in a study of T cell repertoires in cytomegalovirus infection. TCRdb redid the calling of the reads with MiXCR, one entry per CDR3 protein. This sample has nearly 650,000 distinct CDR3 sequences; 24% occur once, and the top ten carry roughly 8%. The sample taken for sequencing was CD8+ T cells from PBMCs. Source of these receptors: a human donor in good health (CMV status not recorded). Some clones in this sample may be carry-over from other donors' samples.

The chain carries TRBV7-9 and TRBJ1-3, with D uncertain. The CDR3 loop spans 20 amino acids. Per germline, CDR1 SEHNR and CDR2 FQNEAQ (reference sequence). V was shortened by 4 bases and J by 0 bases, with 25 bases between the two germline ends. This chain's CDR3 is CASSSSRKMAESYSGNTIYF. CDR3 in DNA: TGTGCCAGCAGCTCCTCGCGAAAAATGGCCGAGTCTTACTCTGGAAACACCATATATTTT.

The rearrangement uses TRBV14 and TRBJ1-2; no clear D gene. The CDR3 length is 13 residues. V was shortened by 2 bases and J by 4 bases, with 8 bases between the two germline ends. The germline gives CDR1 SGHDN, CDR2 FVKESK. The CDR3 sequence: CASSQMEVYGYTF. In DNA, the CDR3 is TGTGCCAGCAGCCAAATGGAGGTCTATGGCTACACCTTC.

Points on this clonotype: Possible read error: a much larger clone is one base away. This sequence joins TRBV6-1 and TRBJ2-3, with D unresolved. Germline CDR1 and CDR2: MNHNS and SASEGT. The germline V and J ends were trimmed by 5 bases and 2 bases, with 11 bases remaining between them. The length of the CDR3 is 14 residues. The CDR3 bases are TGTGCCAGCAGTTTTGCCAGCTTCACAGATACGCAGTATTTT. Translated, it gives CASSFASFTDTQYF.

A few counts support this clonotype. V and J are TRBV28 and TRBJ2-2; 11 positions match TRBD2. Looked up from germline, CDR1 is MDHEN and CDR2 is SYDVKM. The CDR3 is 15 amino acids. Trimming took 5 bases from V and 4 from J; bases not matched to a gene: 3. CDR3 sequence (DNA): TGTGCCAGCAGTATGCTAGCGGGGGGCACCGGGGAGCTGTTTTTT. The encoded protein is CASSMLAGGTGELFF.

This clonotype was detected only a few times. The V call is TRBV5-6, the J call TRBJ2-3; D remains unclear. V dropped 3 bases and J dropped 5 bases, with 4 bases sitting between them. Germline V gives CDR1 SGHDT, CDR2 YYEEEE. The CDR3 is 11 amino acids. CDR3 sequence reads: CASSWEDTQYF. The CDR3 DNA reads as TGTGCCAGCAGCTGGGAAGATACGCAGTATTTT.

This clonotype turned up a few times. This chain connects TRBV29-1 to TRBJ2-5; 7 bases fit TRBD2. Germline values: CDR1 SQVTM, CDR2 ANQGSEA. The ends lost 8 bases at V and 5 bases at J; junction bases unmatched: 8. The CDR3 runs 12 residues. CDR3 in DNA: TGCAGCCAGCAGGACGGGAGGGAGACCCAGTACTTC. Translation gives CSQQDGRETQYF.

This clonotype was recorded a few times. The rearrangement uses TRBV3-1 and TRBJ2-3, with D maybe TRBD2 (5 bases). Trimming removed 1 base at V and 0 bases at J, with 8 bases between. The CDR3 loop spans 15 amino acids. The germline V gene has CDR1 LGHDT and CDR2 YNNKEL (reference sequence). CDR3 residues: CASSQVSESTDTQYF. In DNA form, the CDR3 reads TGTGCCAGCAGCCAAGTTAGCGAAAGCACAGATACGCAGTATTTT.

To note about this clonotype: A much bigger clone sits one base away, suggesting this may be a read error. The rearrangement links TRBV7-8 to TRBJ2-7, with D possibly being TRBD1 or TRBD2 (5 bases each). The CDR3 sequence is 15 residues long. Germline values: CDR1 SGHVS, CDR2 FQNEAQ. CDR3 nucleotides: TGTGTCAGCAGCTTAGAAAGTCCGGGACGGTACGAGCAGTACTTC. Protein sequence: CVSSLESPGRYEQYF.

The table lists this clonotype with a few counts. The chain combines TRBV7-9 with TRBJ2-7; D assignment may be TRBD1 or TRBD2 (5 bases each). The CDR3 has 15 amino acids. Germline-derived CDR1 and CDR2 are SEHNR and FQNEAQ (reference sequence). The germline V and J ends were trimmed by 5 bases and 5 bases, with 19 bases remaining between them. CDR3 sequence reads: CASSTLGGQGDEQYF. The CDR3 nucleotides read TGTGCCAGCAGCACCCTCGGCGGGCAGGGCGACGAGCAGTACTTC.

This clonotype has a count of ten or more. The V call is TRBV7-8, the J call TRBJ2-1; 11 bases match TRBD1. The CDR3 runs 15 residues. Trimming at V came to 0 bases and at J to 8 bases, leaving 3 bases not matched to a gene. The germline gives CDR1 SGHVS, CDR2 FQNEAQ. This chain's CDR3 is CASSLAWDRGDEQFF. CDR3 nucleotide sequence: TGTGCCAGCAGCTTAGCCTGGGACAGGGGGGATGAGCAGTTCTTC.

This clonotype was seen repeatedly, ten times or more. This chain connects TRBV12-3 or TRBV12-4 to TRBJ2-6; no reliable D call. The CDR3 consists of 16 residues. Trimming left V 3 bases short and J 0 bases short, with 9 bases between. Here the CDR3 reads CASSFPRASGANVLTF. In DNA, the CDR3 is TGTGCCAGCAGTTTTCCCCGAGCCTCTGGGGCCAACGTCCTGACTTTC.

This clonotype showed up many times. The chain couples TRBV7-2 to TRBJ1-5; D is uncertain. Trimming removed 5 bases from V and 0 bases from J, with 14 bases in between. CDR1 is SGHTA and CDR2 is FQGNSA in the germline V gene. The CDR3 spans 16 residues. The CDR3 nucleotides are TGTGCCAGCAGCCCCCGGGCCCAATATAGCAATCAGCCCCAGCATTTT. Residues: CASSPRAQYSNQPQHF.

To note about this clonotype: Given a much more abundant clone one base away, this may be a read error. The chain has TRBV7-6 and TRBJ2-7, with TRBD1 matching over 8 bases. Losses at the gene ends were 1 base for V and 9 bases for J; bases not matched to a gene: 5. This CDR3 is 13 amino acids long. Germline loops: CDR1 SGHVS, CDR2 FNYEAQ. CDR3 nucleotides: TGTGCCAGCAGCTTAGGGACAGGGACCGTGCAGTACTTC. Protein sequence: CASSLGTGTVQYF.

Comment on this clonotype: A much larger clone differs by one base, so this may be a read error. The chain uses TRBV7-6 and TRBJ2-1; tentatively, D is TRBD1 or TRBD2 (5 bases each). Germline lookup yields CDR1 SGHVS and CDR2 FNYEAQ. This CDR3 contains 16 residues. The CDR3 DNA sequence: TGTGTCAGCAGCTTAGTTGAGGGGCCGTTGTACAATGAGCAGTTCTTC. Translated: CVSSLVEGPLYNEQFF.

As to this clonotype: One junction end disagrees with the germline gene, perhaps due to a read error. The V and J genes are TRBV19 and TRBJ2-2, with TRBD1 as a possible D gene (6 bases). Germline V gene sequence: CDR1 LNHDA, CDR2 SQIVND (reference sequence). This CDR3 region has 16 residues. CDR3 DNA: TGTACCAGTAGTCCGGCACAGGGATGGGACACCGGGGAGCTGTTTTTT. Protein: CTSSPAQGWDTGELFF.